This entry features one T cell receptor beta chain sequence. The antigen remains undetermined. Other DNA sequences in the sample encode the same CDR3. Method: immunoSEQ multiplex PCR; TCRdb's copy keeps in-frame clones and lacks some. Seen here are about 15,000 clones, roughly nine tenths observed once, and the top ten hold around a third. This entry belongs to a study of STAT3 mutations in large granular lymphocyte leukemia. Study-wide results and limits: Persisting codominant clonotypes may have hidden a small pathogenic clone. In several patients, dominant TCR clone burden exceeded STAT3 mutant burden. Every T-cell large granular lymphocyte leukemia patient had at least one immunodominant TCR beta clonotype.

Sequenced input: peripheral blood mononuclear cells. This receptor was taken from a man aged 35 to 55 with T-cell large granular lymphocyte leukemia. Some clones in this sample may be carry-over from other donors' samples.

The CDR3 loop is CASRGTGVGEQYF. In nucleotides, the CDR3 is TGCGCCAGCAGGGGAACAGGGGTTGGGGAGCAGTACTTC. This chain uses TRBV5-1 with TRBJ2-7; 7 bases match TRBD1. Germline CDR1 and CDR2: SGHRS and YFSETQ. Trimming removed 5 bases from V and 7 bases from J; junction bases left unmatched: 9. This CDR3 spans 13 amino acids.